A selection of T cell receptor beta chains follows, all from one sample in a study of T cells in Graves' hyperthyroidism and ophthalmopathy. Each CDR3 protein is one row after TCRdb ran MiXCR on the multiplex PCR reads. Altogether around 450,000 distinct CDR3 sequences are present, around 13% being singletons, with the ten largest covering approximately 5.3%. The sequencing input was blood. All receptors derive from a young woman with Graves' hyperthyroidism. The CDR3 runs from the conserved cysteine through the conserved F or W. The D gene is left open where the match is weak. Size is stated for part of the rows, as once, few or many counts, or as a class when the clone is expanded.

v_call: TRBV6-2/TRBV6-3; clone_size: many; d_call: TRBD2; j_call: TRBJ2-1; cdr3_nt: TGTGCCAGCAGGCCCTCTAGCGGGAGGGCCTACAATGAGCAGTTCTTC; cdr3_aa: CASRPSSGRAYNEQFF
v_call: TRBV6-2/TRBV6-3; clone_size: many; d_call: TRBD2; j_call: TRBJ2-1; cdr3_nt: TGTGCCAGCAGTGGGTCGGGACTAGCGGACTACAATGAGCAGTTCTTC; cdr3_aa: CASSGSGLADYNEQFF
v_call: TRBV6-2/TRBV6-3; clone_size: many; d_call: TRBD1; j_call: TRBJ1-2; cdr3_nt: TGTGCCAGCAGTTACAGGGGGCGAGGCTACACCTTC; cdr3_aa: CASSYRGRGYTF
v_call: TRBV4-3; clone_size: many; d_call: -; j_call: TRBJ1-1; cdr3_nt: TGCGCCAGCAGCCAAGACAGGCTTTCCACTGAAGCTTTCTTT; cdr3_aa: CASSQDRLSTEAFF
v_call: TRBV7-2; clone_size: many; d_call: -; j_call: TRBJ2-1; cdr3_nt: TGTGCCAGCAGCCCGCAGCTGGTGAACAATGAGCAGTTCTTC; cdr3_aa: CASSPQLVNNEQFF
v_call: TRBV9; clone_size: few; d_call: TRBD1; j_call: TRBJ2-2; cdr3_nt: TGTGCCAGCACCTCAGGGGGCGCGAACACCGGGGAGCTGTTTTTT; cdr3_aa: CASTSGGANTGELFF
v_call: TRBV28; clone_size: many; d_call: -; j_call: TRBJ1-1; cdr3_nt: TGTGCCAGCAGTTTACACACCTCTAACACTGAAGCTTTCTTT; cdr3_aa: CASSLHTSNTEAFF
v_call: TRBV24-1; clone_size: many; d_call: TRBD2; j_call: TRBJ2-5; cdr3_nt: TGTGCCACCAGTGAAGCACTAGCGTCGGGGGAGACCCAGTACTTC; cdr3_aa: CATSEALASGETQYF
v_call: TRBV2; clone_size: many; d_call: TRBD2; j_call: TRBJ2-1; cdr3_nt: TGTGCCAGCAGTGACGGTGGCCTAGCGGGTAACAATGAGCAGTTCTTC; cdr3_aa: CASSDGGLAGNNEQFF
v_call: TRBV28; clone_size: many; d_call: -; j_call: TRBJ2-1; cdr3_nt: TGTGCCAGCAGTTTTCGCTTTTCGGAGTTCGATGAGCAGTTCTTC; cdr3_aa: CASSFRFSEFDEQFF
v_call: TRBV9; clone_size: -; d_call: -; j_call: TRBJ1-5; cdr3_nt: TGTGCCAGCAGCAGCAGTGGGGCGGATCAGCCCCAGCATTTT; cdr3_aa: CASSSSGADQPQHF
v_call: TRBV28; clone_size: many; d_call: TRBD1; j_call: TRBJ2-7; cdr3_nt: TGTGCCAGCAGTTCCGGACAGGGGTACGAGCAGTACTTC; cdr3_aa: CASSSGQGYEQYF
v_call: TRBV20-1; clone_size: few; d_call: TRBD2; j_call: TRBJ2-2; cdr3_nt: TGCAGTGCTCGGCCGGGCGGGAGGGCCACCGGGGAGCTGTTTTTT; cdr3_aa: CSARPGGRATGELFF
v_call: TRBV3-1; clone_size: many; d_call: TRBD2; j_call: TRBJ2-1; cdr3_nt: TGTGCCAGCAGCCGCCTAGCGGGAGATCCCCACAATGAGCAGTTCTTC; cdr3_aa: CASSRLAGDPHNEQFF
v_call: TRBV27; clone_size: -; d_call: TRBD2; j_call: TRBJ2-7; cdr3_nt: TGTGCCGGCAGTTTACTAGCGGGAGTTGAGACCTACGAGCAGTACTTC; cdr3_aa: CAGSLLAGVETYEQYF
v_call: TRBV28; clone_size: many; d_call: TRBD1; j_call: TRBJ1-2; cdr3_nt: TGTGCCAGCAGTGACGGGACAGGGAACGGCTACACCTTC; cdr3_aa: CASSDGTGNGYTF
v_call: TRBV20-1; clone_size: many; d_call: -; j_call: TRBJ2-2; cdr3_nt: TGCAGTGGCCAGGGCGACGGGGAGCTGTTTTTT; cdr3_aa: CSGQGDGELFF
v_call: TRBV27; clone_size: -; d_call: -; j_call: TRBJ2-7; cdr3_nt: TGTGCCAGCAGTCCTAAGGTGGAGACTTCGGGGGAGCAGTACTTC; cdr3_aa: CASSPKVETSGEQYF
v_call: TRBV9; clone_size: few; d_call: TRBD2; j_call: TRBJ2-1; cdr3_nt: TGTGCCAGCAGCGTAGATCAGGGAGGGAATGAGCAGTTCTTC; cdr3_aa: CASSVDQGGNEQFF
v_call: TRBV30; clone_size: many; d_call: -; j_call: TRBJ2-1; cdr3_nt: TGTGCCTGGAGTAGTTTTCAGGGACTCAGCTCCTACAATGAGCAGTTCTTC; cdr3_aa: CAWSSFQGLSSYNEQFF
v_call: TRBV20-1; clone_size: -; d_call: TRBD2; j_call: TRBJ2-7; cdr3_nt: TGCAGTGCTATGCCCCCTGGGACTAGCGGGAGCTCCTACGAGCAGTACTTC; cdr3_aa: CSAMPPGTSGSSYEQYF
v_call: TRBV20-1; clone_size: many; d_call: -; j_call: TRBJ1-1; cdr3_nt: TGCAGTGCTAGAGATGTTAGCCGGACGATGAACACTGAAGCTTTCTTT; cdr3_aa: CSARDVSRTMNTEAFF
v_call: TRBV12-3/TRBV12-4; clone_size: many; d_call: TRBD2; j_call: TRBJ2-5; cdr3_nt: TGTGCCAGCAGTTACGGGACTAGCGGGAGTATACAAGAGACCCAGTACTTC; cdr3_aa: CASSYGTSGSIQETQYF
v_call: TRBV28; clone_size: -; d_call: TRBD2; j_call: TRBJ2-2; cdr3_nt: TGTGCCAGCGGCTCCGTAGCGGGTGGCACCGGGGAGCTGTTTTTT; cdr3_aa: CASGSVAGGTGELFF
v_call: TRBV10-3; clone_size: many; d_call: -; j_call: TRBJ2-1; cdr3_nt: TGTGCCATCAGGGACGGGGAGCACAATGAGCAGTTCTTC; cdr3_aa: CAIRDGEHNEQFF
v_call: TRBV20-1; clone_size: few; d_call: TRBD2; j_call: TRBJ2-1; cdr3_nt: TGCAGTGCTACGACTAGCGGGAGGAATTACAATGAGCAGTTCTTC; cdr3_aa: CSATTSGRNYNEQFF
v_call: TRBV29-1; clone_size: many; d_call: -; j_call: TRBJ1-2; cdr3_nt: TGCAGCGTTGAAGATCCGTCCAGGGGATATGGCTACACCTTC; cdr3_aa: CSVEDPSRGYGYTF